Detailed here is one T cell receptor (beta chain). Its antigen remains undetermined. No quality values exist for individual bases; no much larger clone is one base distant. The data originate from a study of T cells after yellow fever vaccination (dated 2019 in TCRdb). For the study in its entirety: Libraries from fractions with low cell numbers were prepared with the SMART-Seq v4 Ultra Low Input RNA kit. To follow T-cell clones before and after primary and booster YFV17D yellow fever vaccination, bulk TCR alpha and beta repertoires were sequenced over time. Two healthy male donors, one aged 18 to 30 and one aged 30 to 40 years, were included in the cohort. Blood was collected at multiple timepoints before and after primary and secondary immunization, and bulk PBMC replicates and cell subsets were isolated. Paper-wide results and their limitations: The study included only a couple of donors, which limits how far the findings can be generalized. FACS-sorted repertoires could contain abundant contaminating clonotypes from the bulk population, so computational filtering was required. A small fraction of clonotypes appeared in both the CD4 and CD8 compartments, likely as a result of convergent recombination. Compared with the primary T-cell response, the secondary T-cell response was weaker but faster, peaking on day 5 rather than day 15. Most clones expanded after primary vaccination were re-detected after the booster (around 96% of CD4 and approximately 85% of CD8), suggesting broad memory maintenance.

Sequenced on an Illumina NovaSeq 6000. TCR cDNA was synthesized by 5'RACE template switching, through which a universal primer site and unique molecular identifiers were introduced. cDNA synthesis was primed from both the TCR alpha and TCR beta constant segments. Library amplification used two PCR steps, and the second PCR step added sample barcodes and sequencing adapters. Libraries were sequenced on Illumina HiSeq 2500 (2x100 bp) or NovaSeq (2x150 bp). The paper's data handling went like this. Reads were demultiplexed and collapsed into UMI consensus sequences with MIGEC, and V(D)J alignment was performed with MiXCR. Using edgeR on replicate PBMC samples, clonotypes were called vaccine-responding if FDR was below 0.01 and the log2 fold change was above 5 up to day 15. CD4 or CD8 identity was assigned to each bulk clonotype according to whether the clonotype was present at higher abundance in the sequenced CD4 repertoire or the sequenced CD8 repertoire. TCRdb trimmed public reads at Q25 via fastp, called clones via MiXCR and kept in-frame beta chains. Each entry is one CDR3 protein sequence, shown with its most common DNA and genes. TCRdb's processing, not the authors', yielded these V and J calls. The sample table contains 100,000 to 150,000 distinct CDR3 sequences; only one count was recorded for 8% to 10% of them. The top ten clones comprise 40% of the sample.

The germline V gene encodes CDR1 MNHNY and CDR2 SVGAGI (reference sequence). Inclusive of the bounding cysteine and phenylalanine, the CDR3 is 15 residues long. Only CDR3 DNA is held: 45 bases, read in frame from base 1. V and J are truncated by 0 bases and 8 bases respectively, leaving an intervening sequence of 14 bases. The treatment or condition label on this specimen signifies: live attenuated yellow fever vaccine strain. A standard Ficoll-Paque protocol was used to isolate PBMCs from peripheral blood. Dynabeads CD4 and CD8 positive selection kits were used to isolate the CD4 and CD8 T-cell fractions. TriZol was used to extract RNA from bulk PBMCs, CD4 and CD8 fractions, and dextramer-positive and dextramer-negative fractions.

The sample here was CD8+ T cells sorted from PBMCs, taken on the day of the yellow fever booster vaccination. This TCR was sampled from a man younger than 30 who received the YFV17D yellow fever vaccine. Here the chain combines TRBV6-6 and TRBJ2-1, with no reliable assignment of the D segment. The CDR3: CASSYSRLVGDEQFF. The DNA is TGTGCCAGCAGTTACTCGAGGTTGGTTGGGGATGAGCAGTTCTTC.